This T cell receptor (beta chain) appears in the sequencing data of a study of cytomegalovirus exposure and HLA in healthy donors. Study-level results: Cytomegalovirus status was reportedly diagnosed by the classifier with high specificity and sensitivity. In an earlier analysis, about 90% or about 30%: the productive usage of most TCR beta V segments.

As regards this clone: No antigen is known for it. One junction end does not reproduce the germline sequence, and a read error may be involved.

CDR1 SSHAT and CDR2 FNYEAQ come from the germline V gene (reference sequence). The CDR3 extends over 14 amino acids. Primers for the PCR totalled 60 Vbeta and 13 Jbeta. Some clones are missing from TCRdb's copy, which holds only in-frame ones; the method was immunoSEQ multiplex PCR. Counted here are 110,000 to 150,000 clones, roughly 70% occurring once; the ten biggest clones make up under 2.5%. The donors were healthy bone marrow donors. The clonotype was recovered from a woman aged 60-75 years in good health and CMV-seropositive. Sequenced input: PBMCs. This chain links TRBV7-7 with TRBJ2-3, with D unresolved. The CDR3 loop reads CASSLSTPPDTQYF. CDR3 coding DNA: TGTGCTAGCAGCCTTTCTACCCCTCCAGATACGCAGTATTTT. The full variable domain, rest sourced from reference TRBV7-7 and TRBJ2-3, is GAGVSQSPRYKVTKRGQDVTLRCDPISSHATLYWYQQALGQGPEFLTYFNYEAQPDKSGLPSDRFSAERPEGSISTLTIQRTEQRDSAMYRCASSLSTPPDTQYFGPGTRLTVL.